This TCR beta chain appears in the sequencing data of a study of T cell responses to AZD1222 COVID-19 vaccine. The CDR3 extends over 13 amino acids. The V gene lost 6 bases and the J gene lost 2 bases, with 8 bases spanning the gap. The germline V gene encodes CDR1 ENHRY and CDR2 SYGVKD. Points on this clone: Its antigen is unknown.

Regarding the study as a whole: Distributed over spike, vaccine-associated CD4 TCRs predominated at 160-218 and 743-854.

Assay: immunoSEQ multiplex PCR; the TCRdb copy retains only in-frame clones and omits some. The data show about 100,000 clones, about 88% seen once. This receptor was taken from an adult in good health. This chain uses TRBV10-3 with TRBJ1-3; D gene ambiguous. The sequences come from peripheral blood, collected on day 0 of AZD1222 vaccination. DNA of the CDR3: TGTGCCATCAGCCGGGCCACTGGAAACACCATATATTTT. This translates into CAISRATGNTIYF.